The following is a T cell receptor beta chain sequence with its context. Its target is not known. The V gene's germline CDR1 is SGHDT and CDR2 YYEEEE. V was cut by 4 bases and J by 2 bases, with 12 bases left in between. This CDR3 has 14 residues. This sample is part of a study of response to subunit inactivated influenza vaccine. Points from the study as a whole: The authors suggested that every seasonal influenza vaccination recruits few new T cells.

Each CDR3 protein is one row after TCRdb ran MiXCR on the RT-PCR reads. There are 600,000 to 700,000 distinct CDR3 sequences in the sample; 14% occur only once, and less than 8.5% lies in the top ten. The source of this sequence is a man aged 45-65 years who received an inactivated influenza vaccine. The chain uses TRBV5-6 and TRBJ2-5, with D unclear. This material consisted of PBMCs from blood, taken 14 to 15 days before vaccination. The CDR3 here is CASSVRISQETQYF. In nucleotides, the CDR3 is TGTGCCAGCAGCGTACGGATCTCACAAGAGACCCAGTACTTC.